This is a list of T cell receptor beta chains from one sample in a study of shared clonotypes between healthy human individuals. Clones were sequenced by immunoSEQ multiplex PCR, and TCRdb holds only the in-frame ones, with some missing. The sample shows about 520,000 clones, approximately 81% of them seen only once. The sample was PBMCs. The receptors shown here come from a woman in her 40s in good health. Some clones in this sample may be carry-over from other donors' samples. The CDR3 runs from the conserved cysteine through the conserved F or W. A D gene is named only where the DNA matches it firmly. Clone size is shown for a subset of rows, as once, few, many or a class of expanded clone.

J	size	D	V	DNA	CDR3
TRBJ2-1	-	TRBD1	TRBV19	TGTGCCAGTAAAGTCGGACAGGGCCCCTACAATGAGCAGTTCTTC	CASKVGQGPYNEQFF
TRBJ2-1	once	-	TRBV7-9	TGTGCCAGCAGCTCGCAATGGGGGGCGTACAATGAGCAGTTCTTC	CASSSQWGAYNEQFF
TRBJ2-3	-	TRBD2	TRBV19	TGTGCCAGTAGCCAGACTAGCGGGATCACAGATACGCAGTATTTT	CASSQTSGITDTQYF
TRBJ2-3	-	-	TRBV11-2	TGTGCCAGCAGTTTTGCCGGGGGCGGCACAGATACGCAGTATTTT	CASSFAGGGTDTQYF
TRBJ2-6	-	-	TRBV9	TGTGCCAGCTGCCTGTCTGTCTCCGGGGCCAACGTCCTGACTTTC	CASCLSVSGANVLTF
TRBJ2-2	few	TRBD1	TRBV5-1	TGCGCCAGCAGAGGACAGGGGGGTTCCAGGGAGCTGTTTTTT	CASRGQGGSRELFF
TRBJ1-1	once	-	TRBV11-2	TGTGCCAGCAGCTGGGGACAACCGAACACTGAAGCTTTCTTT	CASSWGQPNTEAFF
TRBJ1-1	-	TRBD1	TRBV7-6	TGTGCCAGCAGCTTATCAACAGGGGGTCCGAACACTGAAGCTTTCTTT	CASSLSTGGPNTEAFF
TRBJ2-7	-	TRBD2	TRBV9	TGTGCCAGCAGCGAAACTAGCGGCTCCTACGAGCAGTACTTC	CASSETSGSYEQYF
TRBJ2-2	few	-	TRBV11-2	TGTGCCAGCAGCCCAGGATTGGTGTGGGAGTACGACACCGGGGAGCTGTTTTTT	CASSPGLVWEYDTGELFF
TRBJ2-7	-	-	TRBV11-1	TGTGCCAGCAGCTTAGCGGAAAGTTACGAGCAGTACTTC	CASSLAESYEQYF
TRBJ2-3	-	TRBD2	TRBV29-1	TGCAGCCTGGGGACTAGCGGGAGGAGCACAGATACGCAGTATTTT	CSLGTSGRSTDTQYF
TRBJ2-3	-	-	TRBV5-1	TGCGCCAGCAGCTTGGCCCGACGGAGCACAGATACGCAGTATTTT	CASSLARRSTDTQYF
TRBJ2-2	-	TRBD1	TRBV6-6	TGTGCCAGCAGAAAGGACAGGGCCGCCGGGGAGCTGTTTTTT	CASRKDRAAGELFF
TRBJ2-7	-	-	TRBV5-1	TGCGCCAGCAGCTTTACCGGGACACCGTACGAGCAGTACTTC	CASSFTGTPYEQYF
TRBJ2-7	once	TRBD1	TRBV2	TGTGCCAGCTCCACCGGGACAGGGCTTTACGAGCAGTACTTC	CASSTGTGLYEQYF
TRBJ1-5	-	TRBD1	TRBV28	TGTGCCAGCAGCCGGACAGGGTTTGGGGGCAATCAGCCCCAGCATTTT	CASSRTGFGGNQPQHF
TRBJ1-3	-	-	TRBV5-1	TGCGCCAGCAGCTTGGCTGGAAGTTGGACTGGAAACACCATATATTTT	CASSLAGSWTGNTIYF
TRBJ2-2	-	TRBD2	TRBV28	TGTGCCAGCAGTCCCCCGGGACTAGCCTTGATTGGGGAGCTGTTTTTT	CASSPPGLALIGELFF
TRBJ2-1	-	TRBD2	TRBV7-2	TGTGCCAGCAGCCGACTAGCGCGCTCCTACAATGAGCAGTTCTTC	CASSRLARSYNEQFF
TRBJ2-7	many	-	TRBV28	TGTGCCAGCAGCCCCCTGGTGGGCGTCAGCTACGAGCAGTACTTC	CASSPLVGVSYEQYF
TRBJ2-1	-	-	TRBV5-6	TGTGCCAGCAGCTTGGGTGGCAGGAACTACAATGAGCAGTTCTTC	CASSLGGRNYNEQFF
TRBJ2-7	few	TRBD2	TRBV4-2	TGTGCCAGCAGCCAAGCGAGCGGGGAGCTCGAGCAGTACTTC	CASSQASGELEQYF
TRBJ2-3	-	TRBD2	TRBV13	TGTGCCAGCAGCCCGCGGCTAGCGGGATTCACAGATACGCAGTATTTT	CASSPRLAGFTDTQYF
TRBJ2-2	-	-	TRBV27	TGTGCCAGCAGTTTATCTGGGGGAGGTGTCACCGGGGAGCTGTTTTTT	CASSLSGGGVTGELFF
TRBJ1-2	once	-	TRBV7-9	TGTGCCAGCAGCTCCGGGGTGGGGTTCTATGGCTACACCTTC	CASSSGVGFYGYTF